Listed below are T cell receptor beta chains from one sample, sequenced in a study of T cell clusters in autoimmune cytopenias. TCRdb re-analyzed the multiplex PCR reads; it lists each CDR3 protein once, without DNA. Its listing shows about 5,000 distinct CDR3 sequences. Sequencing was carried out using peripheral blood. These TCRs come from a human donor with an autoimmune cytopenia or autoimmune hepatitis (not recorded which). CDR3s include the opening cysteine and the closing phenylalanine or tryptophan. Fields, in order: CDR3 length, clone size, J gene, V gene, CDR3 protein. Clone size is stated in some rows and not others, as once, few, many or a class when expanded.

length: 15; size: NA; J: TRBJ1-3; V: TRBV6-1; CDR3: CASSDATLSGNTIYF
length: 15; size: NA; J: TRBJ2-2; V: TRBV5-4; CDR3: CASTRDSSNTGELFF
length: 13; size: NA; J: TRBJ1-5; V: TRBV12-3/TRBV12-4; CDR3: CASGRGPNQPQHF
length: 11; size: medium-sized; J: TRBJ2-3; V: TRBV5-6; CDR3: CASSLLDTQYF
length: 14; size: medium-sized; J: TRBJ2-2; V: TRBV6-1; CDR3: CASSLAGDTGELFF
length: 14; size: NA; J: TRBJ2-7; V: TRBV6-5; CDR3: CASSIVDTSYEQYF
length: 14; size: NA; J: TRBJ2-7; V: TRBV7-9; CDR3: CASSSPRARHEQYF
length: 16; size: medium-sized; J: TRBJ2-2; V: TRBV19; CDR3: CASKGSGRARSGELFF
length: 14; size: NA; J: TRBJ2-6; V: TRBV6-5; CDR3: CASTLPPGANVLTF
length: 15; size: medium-sized; J: TRBJ1-1; V: TRBV19; CDR3: CASSFSDSGYTEAFF
length: 11; size: medium-sized; J: TRBJ2-7; V: TRBV29-1; CDR3: CSVVEGYEQYF
length: 13; size: large; J: TRBJ2-7; V: TRBV29-1; CDR3: CSVLPGQGGEQYF
length: 13; size: NA; J: TRBJ2-5; V: TRBV7-9; CDR3: CASSLTPPETQYF
length: 15; size: medium-sized; J: TRBJ1-6; V: TRBV19; CDR3: CASSPPDSRNSPLHF
length: 13; size: medium-sized; J: TRBJ1-3; V: TRBV6-5; CDR3: CASRTAGRNTIYF
length: 14; size: large; J: TRBJ2-5; V: TRBV29-1; CDR3: CSVDFQGEGGTQYF
length: 14; size: NA; J: TRBJ1-4; V: TRBV19; CDR3: CASSIDPVREKLFF
length: 15; size: medium-sized; J: TRBJ2-3; V: TRBV6-6; CDR3: CASNSEGVGTDTQYF